Below, 24 T cell receptor beta chains from the same sample are listed, as sequenced in a study of blood T cell repertoires in COVID-19. Data came from immunoSEQ multiplex PCR; TCRdb stores just in-frame clones and leaves some out. The sample holds about 280,000 clones, 85% seen once. Sequencing used PBMCs or T cells enriched from blood (not recorded which). The receptor source for this set is a woman aged 45-60 years who had recovered from COVID-19.

This sequence joins TRBV6-5 and TRBJ1-2; 8 nucleotides line up with TRBD1. The germline gives CDR1 MNHEY, CDR2 SVGAGI. Germline trimming cut 6 bases from V and 4 bases from J; bases unmatched to any gene: 10. The CDR3 is 15 residues long. The CDR3 region is CASSPTGAGVYGYTF. The DNA for the CDR3 is TGTGCCAGCAGCCCGACAGGGGCCGGGGTCTATGGCTACACCTTC.

V and J are TRBV27 and TRBJ2-1; TRBD2 matches at 8 bases. With 5 bases clipped from V and 2 bases from J, the junction kept 5 bases outside the gene matches. CDR3 length: 15 residues. The V gene's germline CDR1 is MNHEY and CDR2 SMNVEV (reference sequence). CDR3 sequence: CASSKLAGTYNEQFF. CDR3 sequence (DNA): TGTGCCAGCAGTAAATTAGCGGGGACCTACAATGAGCAGTTCTTC.

The table lists this clone with a count of one. V and J are TRBV7-9 and TRBJ1-1; D is uncertain. The CDR3 is made up of 13 amino acids. V lost 1 base, J lost 3 bases, and 6 bases lay in between. Germline V gene data show CDR1 as SEHNR and CDR2 as FQNEAQ (reference sequence). CDR3 coding DNA: TGTGCCAGCAGCTTAGACAGATACACTGAAGCTTTCTTT. Protein sequence: CASSLDRYTEAFF.

This clone was observed once. The rearrangement links TRBV5-1 to TRBJ2-5; the match to TRBD2 covers 9 bases. Germline V CDR1 and CDR2: SGHRS, YFSETQ. The V and J ends lost 3 bases and 5 bases, in that order; junction bases with no gene match: 8. This CDR3 contains 15 residues. In DNA form, the CDR3 reads TGCGCCAGCAGCTCCCGGGGAGCGGGGGGTGAGACCCAGTACTTC. This encodes CASSSRGAGGETQYF. Variable domain in full (rest from reference TRBV5-1 and TRBJ2-5): KAGVTQTPRYLIKTRGQQVTLSCSPISGHRSVSWYQQTPGQGLQFLFEYFSETQRNKGNFPGRFSGRQFSNSRSEMNVSTLELGDSALYLCASSSRGAGGETQYFGPGTRLLVL.

There are a few counts of this clone. This chain links TRBV9 with TRBJ1-2, with D possibly TRBD1 on 5 matching bases. The CDR3 spans 14 residues. Trimming stripped 6 bases from V and 4 bases from J, with 16 bases between. Germline values: CDR1 SGDLS, CDR2 YYNGEE. CDR3 DNA sequence: TGTGCCAGCACCCCCGGGGGAAGTAGCTATGGCTACACCTTC. Translated, it gives CASTPGGSSYGYTF.

This chain joins TRBV5-6 and TRBJ1-2; 9 positions agree with TRBD1. Germline V gene data show CDR1 as SGHDT and CDR2 as YYEEEE. V dropped 5 bases and J dropped 7; count of bases not matched to a gene: 6. This CDR3 has 13 residues. The CDR3 DNA reads as TGTGCCAGCAGTCCGACAGGGGGAAGTGGCTACACCTTC. Residues: CASSPTGGSGYTF.

The chain uses TRBV23-1 and TRBJ1-4; D is unresolved. TRBV23-1 is recorded as an ORF, its role being uncertain. The CDR3 runs 12 residues. V shed 4 bases and J shed 7 bases, with 7 bases lying between them. The CDR3 coding sequence is TGCGCCAGCAGTCTACTCGGTGAAAAACTGTTTTTT. The encoded protein is CASSLLGEKLFF.

This sequence joins TRBV11-2 and TRBJ2-3, with D maybe TRBD2 (6 bases). The CDR3 totals 16 residues. V gave up 3 bases and J gave up 0 bases, with 13 bases separating them. CDR1 is SGHAT, CDR2 FQNNGV, per germline. CDR3 in DNA: TGTGCCAGCAGCTTCTTTTTTGGGGGGAGCACAGATACGCAGTATTTT. Residues: CASSFFFGGSTDTQYF.

The chain uses TRBV5-6 and TRBJ1-4; D unresolved. The CDR3 totals 16 residues. Germline V CDR1 and CDR2: SGHDT, YYEEEE. Trimming stripped 4 bases from V and 0 bases from J, with 13 bases between. This CDR3 is CASSQSIAATNEKLFF. CDR3 DNA: TGTGCCAGCAGCCAAAGTATAGCGGCAACTAATGAAAAACTGTTTTTT.

DNA of the CDR3: TGTGCCAGCAGCTTGGATTCGGGGAACGGTCGTGGCTACACCTTC. Translation: CASSLDSGNGRGYTF. The gene calls are TRBV5-4 and TRBJ1-2; unclear D gene. Trimming stripped 0 bases from V and 7 bases from J, with 16 bases between. The CDR3 is 15 residues long. CDR1 and CDR2 from the germline V gene are SGHNT and YYREEE (reference sequence).

The chain employs TRBV27 and TRBJ2-3; D possibly corresponds to TRBD1 (6 bases). The germline gives CDR1 MNHEY, CDR2 SMNVEV (reference sequence). The CDR3 covers 16 residues. The V end was cut by 6 bases, the J end by 0 bases, with 16 bases between. This chain's CDR3 is CASSRMGAPSTDTQYF. The CDR3 DNA reads TGTGCCAGCAGCCGTATGGGGGCCCCTAGCACAGATACGCAGTATTTT.

CDR3 protein: CASSLSGNQPQHF. The CDR3 DNA is TGTGCCAGCAGCTTATCAGGGAATCAGCCCCAGCATTTT. V is TRBV7-3 and J is TRBJ1-5; weak D call: TRBD1 (5 bases). The CDR3 length is 13 residues. From germline, CDR1 is SGHTA and CDR2 FQGTGA. The V end was cut by 2 bases, the J end by 4 bases, with 6 bases between. The full variable domain, with the rest looked up from reference TRBV7-3 and TRBJ1-5, is GAGVSQTPSNKVTEKGKYVELRCDPISGHTALYWYRQSLGQGPEFLIYFQGTGAADDSGLPNDRFFAVRPEGSVSTLKIQRTERGDSAVYLCASSLSGNQPQHFGDGTRLSIL.

This chain links TRBV18 with TRBJ2-7; 8 positions agree with TRBD1. Germline V gene sequence: CDR1 KGHSH, CDR2 LQKENI. J was trimmed by 7 bases and V by 8 bases; bases with no gene match: 10. There are 13 residues in the CDR3. CDR3 DNA: TGTGCCAGCACTTACTCACAGGGGGGTGAGCAGTACTTC. Protein: CASTYSQGGEQYF.

The gene calls are TRBV12-3 or TRBV12-4 and TRBJ2-2; D not certain. V was shortened by 2 bases and J by 6 bases, with 7 bases between the two germline ends. The CDR3 length is 13 residues. Here the CDR3 DNA reads TGTGCCAGCAGTTTATCTCTTTCCGGGGAGCTGTTTTTT. Translating gives CASSLSLSGELFF.

The gene calls are TRBV30 and TRBJ2-5; D not certain. This CDR3 contains 15 residues. V lost 0 bases to trimming and J lost 1 base, with 12 bases between them. Germline V gene lookup returns CDR1 GTSNPN and CDR2 SVGIG (reference sequence). As DNA, the CDR3 is TGTGCCTGGAGTGTTGTGTTCGGTGCCCAAGAGACCCAGTACTTC. Amino acids: CAWSVVFGAQETQYF.

This clone was recorded a few times. The chain carries TRBV6-1 and TRBJ1-3, with D unclear. V was cut by 1 base and J by 6 bases, with 7 bases left in between. CDR3 size: 13 residues. Looked up from germline, CDR1 is MNHNS and CDR2 is SASEGT. The CDR3 loop reads CASSEVGENTIYF. The CDR3 DNA follows: TGTGCCAGCAGTGAAGTGGGCGAAAACACCATATATTTT.

This clone was observed once. The V call is TRBV7-9, the J call TRBJ1-4; D may be TRBD1 (5 bases). The germline gives CDR1 SEHNR, CDR2 FQNEAQ (reference sequence). This CDR3 region has 14 residues. V lost 1 base and J lost 6, with 9 bases in between. Written as DNA, the CDR3 is TGTGCCAGCAGCTTAGGGGGCAGATATGAAAAACTGTTTTTT. Amino acids: CASSLGGRYEKLFF. The variable domain in full, completed from reference TRBV7-9 and TRBJ1-4, reads DTGVSQNPRHKITKRGQNVTFRCDPISEHNRLYWYRQTLGQGPEFLTYFQNEAQLEKSRLLSDRFSAERPKGSFSTLEIQRTEQGDSAMYLCASSLGGRYEKLFFGSGTQLSVL.

This sequence joins TRBV11-1 and TRBJ2-7; 7 positions agree with TRBD1. Germline V gene sequence: CDR1 SGHAT, CDR2 FQDESV (reference sequence). The CDR3 sequence is 12 residues long. After removal of 2 bases from V and 7 bases from J, the junction contained 2 bases not matched to a gene. The CDR3 nucleotides are TGTGCCAGCAGCTTAACAGGGGTTGAGCAGTACTTC. Translated: CASSLTGVEQYF.

V gene TRBV4-1 combines with J gene TRBJ1-1; 9 positions match TRBD1. Germline V gene lookup returns CDR1 MGHRA and CDR2 YSYEKL. Trimming took 3 bases from V and 4 from J; bases not matched to a gene: 12. The CDR3 consists of 17 residues. The CDR3 loop reads CASSHPGQGLSGTEAFF. The DNA of the CDR3 is TGCGCCAGCAGCCATCCGGGACAGGGTCTATCGGGCACTGAAGCTTTCTTT.

The rearrangement uses TRBV7-6 and TRBJ1-6; no clear D. V gave up 2 bases and J gave up 9 bases, with 14 bases separating them. CDR1 is SGHVS and CDR2 is FNYEAQ in the germline V gene. The length of the CDR3 is 15 residues. The CDR3: CASSLRIEEGSPLHF. The DNA for the CDR3 is TGTGCCAGCAGCTTAAGGATCGAGGAAGGTTCACCCCTCCACTTT. Full variable domain (missing parts from reference TRBV7-6 and TRBJ1-6): GAGVSQSPRYKVTKRGQDVALRCDPISGHVSLYWYRQALGQGPEFLTYFNYEAQQDKSGLPNDRFSAERPEGSISTLTIQRTEQRDSAMYRCASSLRIEEGSPLHFGNGTRLTVT.

The chain links TRBV7-2 to TRBJ1-6; 9 nucleotides align to TRBD1. Trimming took 5 bases from V and 6 from J; bases not matched to a gene: 8. The CDR3 runs to 16 residues. The germline CDR1 and CDR2 sequences are SGHTA and FQGNSA. CDR3 bases: TGTGCCAGCAGCGAACAGGGGGCCGCCTTTAATTCACCCCTCCACTTT. Translating it yields CASSEQGAAFNSPLHF.

CDR3 region: CASTLGEGEGQETQYF. The DNA of the CDR3 is TGTGCCAGCACATTAGGGGAGGGGGAGGGCCAAGAGACCCAGTACTTC. The chain links TRBV9 to TRBJ2-5; weak D call: TRBD2 (7 bases). V gave up 6 bases and J gave up 1 base, with 19 bases separating them. Looked up from germline, CDR1 is SGDLS and CDR2 is YYNGEE. This CDR3 region has 16 residues.

This clone showed up just a few times. This chain connects TRBV30 to TRBJ1-4, with TRBD1 matching 7 bases. CDR1 is GTSNPN and CDR2 is SVGIG in the germline V gene (reference sequence). CDR3 size: 15 residues. The ends lost 3 bases at V and 8 bases at J; junction bases unmatched: 12. The CDR3, as DNA: TGTGCCTGGAGATGGTGGACAGGCCGGGGCGAAAAACTGTTTTTT. Translating gives CAWRWWTGRGEKLFF.

The sample holds many counts of this clone. The J gene is TRBJ1-3, the V gene TRBV6-1, with D maybe TRBD1 (5 bases). This CDR3 has 14 amino acids. Germline CDR1 reads MNHNS; CDR2 reads SASEGT. Trimming took off 5 bases at V and 4 bases at J, with 12 bases between the two ends. The CDR3 DNA is TGTGCCAGCAGTTTCATGGGGCTAGGAAACACCATATATTTT. This sequence encodes CASSFMGLGNTIYF.